The T cell receptor (beta chain) described here comes from a study of blood T cells in healthy people across ages. V was cut by 1 base and J by 10 bases, with 16 bases left in between. The CDR3 sequence is 15 residues long. CDR1 and CDR2 from the germline V gene are KGHDR and SFDVKD. A few counts support this clonotype. With a J-beta primer mix and a sample-barcoded 5' primer, a second PCR ran 7 to 11 cycles. One entry per CDR3 protein results from TCRdb running MiXCR on the 5' RACE reads. This table has 700,000 or so distinct CDR3 sequences, 22% appearing once. Drawn from each donor were ten milliliters of peripheral blood. At least 7 million PBMCs were isolated per sample.

The receptor was derived from a man between 70 and 80 years old in good health. Source material: blood. The chain joins TRBV24-1 to TRBJ2-1; TRBD1 or TRBD2 may be the D gene (5 bases each). The CDR3 DNA follows: TGTGCCACCAGTGATTTCCAACGGGACCAACCAGAGCAGTTCTTC. As protein: CATSDFQRDQPEQFF.